This entry is about one TCR beta chain. Its recognized antigen is unknown. One base away there is no much larger clone; base qualities are not given. The sample belongs to a study of prognosis after radiotherapy for stage I lung cancer (dated by TCRdb to the early 2020s). At the level of the whole study: Between early 2018 and January 2019, some 18 stage I NSCLC patients were enrolled in Nanjing, China. Enrolled patients comprised approximately 14 with newly diagnosed primary stage I lung tumors and five with oligometastatic NSCLC after surgical resection of the primary tumor. All patients were regarded as medically inoperable, because of comorbidities in about twelve patients and refusal of surgery in about seven patients. Ages in the cohort of about a dozen men and about six women ranged from roughly 53 to 84 years, with a median of 74. Tumor histology was squamous cell carcinoma in seven patients and adenocarcinoma in about 12. SBRT was delivered in 3 to 5 fractions with a biologically effective dose of at least 100 Gy, and image-guided IMRT or VMAT was used for delivery. SBRT was not combined with any concurrent therapy in any patient. After SBRT, distant metastases developed in about 20% of the 19 patients at a median of about seven months, while the remaining 15 patients had no significant progression. The study profiled peripheral blood TCR beta repertoires from stage I NSCLC patients before and after stereotactic body radiotherapy and related them to distant failure. A total of roughly 40 blood samples from around 19 patients were sequenced, with one sample obtained before and one obtained after SBRT for each patient. What the work shows at the level of the full study, not this receptor alone: No adjustment for multiple comparisons was applied to any of the reported P values. No determination of tumor specificity was made for expanded TCR clones. After SBRT, the number of unique TCR clones decreased (median approximately 10,000 before versus some 7,000 after; Wilcoxon paired P=0.011). TRBV and TRBJ usage frequencies reportedly differed by metastasis status, in two V genes at baseline and in roughly 9 V and two J genes after SBRT. Post-SBRT Shannon entropy and its change from baseline were lower in patients who developed distant metastases; baseline Shannon entropy was not associated with metastases. The small cohort and short follow-up limited the study, so independent validation of the findings is needed.

The CDR3 measures 20 amino acids from cysteine to phenylalanine. The entry retains the CDR3 DNA only, 60 bases that are in frame from base 1. Trimming removed 5 bases from V and 2 bases from J, leaving 29 bases between the germline ends. All patients had node-negative disease on CT and PET/CT, and none had a history of other malignancies or had previously received chemotherapy or radiotherapy. At each of two time points, roughly 6 milliliters of peripheral venous blood were collected in EDTA tubes. PBMCs were isolated by Ficoll-Paque Plus density-gradient centrifugation. Immediately after collection, samples were stored at -80 degrees C until analysis. Two rounds of multiplex PCR on genomic DNA were used to amplify the TCR beta CDR3 region. The first PCR round used primers specific to each TRBV and TRBJ gene, with sequences filed in Chinese patent CN105087789A. The second PCR round used universal primers. The Roche High Pure PCR Template Preparation Kit was used to extract genomic DNA from frozen PBMCs. Libraries were sequenced paired-end with 151 bp reads on an Illumina HiSeq 3000. Per the original workflow: CutAdapt was used to remove raw reads lacking the multiplex PCR primer sequences. Using PEAR, the high-quality paired reads were merged into contigs. By aligning each contig to reference sequences, MiXCR assigned the TRB V, D and J gene segments to that contig. To remove sequencing errors, CDR3 sequences were clustered according to base quality and sequence similarity. Diversity was calculated as Shannon entropy divided by the natural log of the number of productive TCR sequences. One minus Shannon entropy divided by the natural log of the number of unique clonotypes was used as the definition of clonality. Using the Youden index from ROC curves, the researchers picked the repertoire-metric cut-offs for progression-free survival, and all analyses were carried out in R 3.5.3. Through fastp at Q25 and MiXCR, TCRdb rebuilt clones from the public reads, retaining in-frame beta chains. Entries are consolidated by CDR3 protein sequence, retaining the most common genes and DNA. Clone size and V and J calls follow TCRdb, not the original study. The sample table lists nearly 25,000 distinct CDR3 sequences, around 34% of them with a count of one. The ten largest clones represent 62% of the sample.

The sequence joins TRBV12-3 or TRBV12-4 to TRBJ2-3, and TRBD2 may be the D gene, going by 5 matching bases. The input for sequencing was PBMCs, taken before or after stereotactic body radiation therapy (not recorded which). The TCR was taken from a donor of 50 years or more with non-small cell lung cancer. The CDR3 sequence is CASSARSTRREGEHTDTQYF. The DNA is TGTGCCAGCAGTGCCCGCTCTACCCGACGAGAGGGAGAGCACACAGATACGCAGTATTTT.